Listed below are T cell receptor beta chains from one sample, sequenced in a study of blood T cell repertoires in COVID-19. Clones were sequenced by immunoSEQ multiplex PCR, and TCRdb holds only the in-frame ones, with some missing. This sample yields under 150,000 clones, of which 85% to 90% are seen a single time; roughly 2% belongs to the top ten. The sequenced sample was peripheral blood. These receptors all stem from a human donor in a cohort sampled during active COVID-19. CDR3s include the opening cysteine and the closing phenylalanine or tryptophan. Fields, in order: D gene, J gene, clone size, V gene, CDR3 protein, CDR3 DNA. The D gene is left open where the match is weak. Size is stated for part of the rows, as once, few or many counts, or as a class when the clone is expanded.

D gene: -; J gene: TRBJ1-2; clone size: -; V gene: TRBV28; CDR3 protein: CASSSPTRRVNYGYTF; CDR3 DNA: TGTGCCAGCAGTTCGCCGACCCGCAGGGTTAACTATGGCTACACCTTC
D gene: -; J gene: TRBJ1-5; clone size: once; V gene: TRBV28; CDR3 protein: CASTGFSNQPQHF; CDR3 DNA: TGTGCCAGCACAGGATTTAGCAATCAGCCCCAGCATTTT
D gene: -; J gene: TRBJ1-5; clone size: -; V gene: TRBV7-2; CDR3 protein: CASSLVGNAGDIQHF; CDR3 DNA: TGTGCCAGCAGCTTAGTCGGCAATGCGGGGGACATTCAGCATTTT
D gene: -; J gene: TRBJ2-2; clone size: once; V gene: TRBV4-2; CDR3 protein: CASSQEHRGGTGELFF; CDR3 DNA: TGTGCCAGCAGCCAAGAACACAGGGGGGGTACCGGGGAGCTGTTTTTT
D gene: -; J gene: TRBJ2-1; clone size: few; V gene: TRBV3-1/TRBV3-2; CDR3 protein: CASSLWLGGGSYNEQFF; CDR3 DNA: TGTGCCAGCAGCCTCTGGTTGGGAGGGGGTTCCTACAATGAGCAGTTCTTC
D gene: -; J gene: TRBJ1-6; clone size: -; V gene: TRBV3-1/TRBV3-2; CDR3 protein: CASSQERGPRSNSPLHF; CDR3 DNA: TGTGCCAGCAGCCAAGAAAGAGGGCCTCGAAGTAATTCACCCCTCCACTTT
D gene: TRBD2; J gene: TRBJ2-2; clone size: -; V gene: TRBV4-1; CDR3 protein: CASSLSGEVTGELFF; CDR3 DNA: TGCGCCAGCAGCCTTAGCGGGGAGGTCACCGGGGAGCTGTTTTTT
D gene: TRBD1; J gene: TRBJ2-7; clone size: -; V gene: TRBV5-1; CDR3 protein: CASSLGGTGGLHEQYF; CDR3 DNA: TGCGCCAGCAGCTTGGGGGGGACAGGAGGTCTACACGAGCAGTACTTC
D gene: -; J gene: TRBJ2-3; clone size: -; V gene: TRBV19; CDR3 protein: CASSMGPRTDTQYF; CDR3 DNA: TGTGCCAGTAGTATGGGGCCCCGCACAGATACGCAGTATTTT
D gene: TRBD1; J gene: TRBJ2-5; clone size: -; V gene: TRBV4-2; CDR3 protein: CASSQPGQGIGTQYF; CDR3 DNA: TGTGCCAGCAGCCAACCGGGACAGGGGATAGGGACCCAGTACTTC
D gene: TRBD2; J gene: TRBJ2-1; clone size: -; V gene: TRBV7-6; CDR3 protein: CASSLEAGIYNEQFF; CDR3 DNA: TGTGCCAGCAGCCTAGAAGCGGGAATATACAATGAGCAGTTCTTC
D gene: TRBD1; J gene: TRBJ2-7; clone size: -; V gene: TRBV6-5; CDR3 protein: CASSYRQGGLYEQYF; CDR3 DNA: TGTGCCAGCAGTTACAGACAGGGGGGCCTCTACGAGCAGTACTTC
D gene: TRBD2; J gene: TRBJ2-1; clone size: -; V gene: TRBV4-3; CDR3 protein: CASSPQALAGAGVQFF; CDR3 DNA: TGCGCCAGCAGCCCCCAGGCATTAGCGGGGGCAGGTGTGCAGTTCTTC
D gene: -; J gene: TRBJ1-2; clone size: -; V gene: TRBV12-3/TRBV12-4; CDR3 protein: CASRGPVDGYTF; CDR3 DNA: TGTGCCAGCAGGGGCCCAGTGGATGGCTACACCTTC
D gene: -; J gene: TRBJ1-5; clone size: -; V gene: TRBV4-2; CDR3 protein: CASSQDGGDYQPQHF; CDR3 DNA: TGTGCCAGCAGCCAAGACGGAGGGGACTATCAGCCCCAGCATTTT
D gene: -; J gene: TRBJ2-2; clone size: -; V gene: TRBV4-2; CDR3 protein: CASSQDPGHGFGELFF; CDR3 DNA: TGTGCCAGCAGCCAAGATCCAGGCCATGGGTTCGGGGAGCTGTTTTTT
D gene: -; J gene: TRBJ2-3; clone size: -; V gene: TRBV7-8; CDR3 protein: CASTHLATDTQYF; CDR3 DNA: TGTGCCAGCACCCATTTGGCCACAGATACGCAGTATTTT
D gene: TRBD1; J gene: TRBJ1-6; clone size: -; V gene: TRBV27; CDR3 protein: CASRTGYSPLHF; CDR3 DNA: TGTGCCAGCCGGACAGGATATTCACCCCTCCACTTT
D gene: -; J gene: TRBJ1-2; clone size: once; V gene: TRBV4-3; CDR3 protein: CASSQRTANYGYTF; CDR3 DNA: TGCGCCAGCAGCCAAAGGACAGCGAACTATGGCTACACCTTC
D gene: TRBD2; J gene: TRBJ2-3; clone size: -; V gene: TRBV28; CDR3 protein: CASQTSGNTDTQYF; CDR3 DNA: TGTGCCAGTCAGACTAGCGGGAACACAGATACGCAGTATTTT
D gene: -; J gene: TRBJ2-1; clone size: -; V gene: TRBV28; CDR3 protein: CASTPSISYNEQFF; CDR3 DNA: TGTGCCAGCACTCCGAGTATTTCGTACAATGAGCAGTTCTTC
D gene: -; J gene: TRBJ2-2; clone size: -; V gene: TRBV11-2; CDR3 protein: CASSLRGANTGELFF; CDR3 DNA: TGTGCCAGCAGCTTGAGAGGCGCGAACACCGGGGAGCTGTTTTTT
D gene: TRBD2; J gene: TRBJ2-7; clone size: -; V gene: TRBV30; CDR3 protein: CAWSPGLAAEQYF; CDR3 DNA: TGTGCCTGGAGCCCGGGACTAGCGGCCGAGCAGTACTTC
D gene: -; J gene: TRBJ2-7; clone size: -; V gene: TRBV7-2; CDR3 protein: CASSPLGGGSYEQYF; CDR3 DNA: TGTGCCAGCAGCCCCCTAGGGGGGGGATCCTACGAGCAGTACTTC
D gene: -; J gene: TRBJ1-6; clone size: -; V gene: TRBV2; CDR3 protein: CASSEKSLGPNSPLHF; CDR3 DNA: TGTGCCAGCAGTGAGAAGTCTCTGGGGCCTAATTCACCCCTCCACTTT
D gene: -; J gene: TRBJ2-1; clone size: -; V gene: TRBV25-1; CDR3 protein: CASSEFRTPWDEQFF; CDR3 DNA: TGTGCCAGCAGTGAATTTAGGACACCTTGGGATGAGCAGTTCTTC
D gene: TRBD1; J gene: TRBJ1-5; clone size: -; V gene: TRBV3-1/TRBV3-2; CDR3 protein: CASSYGQGSNQPQHF; CDR3 DNA: TGTGCCAGCAGCTACGGACAGGGAAGCAATCAGCCCCAGCATTTT
D gene: -; J gene: TRBJ1-1; clone size: -; V gene: TRBV7-2; CDR3 protein: CASSLGHNLNTEAFF; CDR3 DNA: TGTGCCAGCAGCTTAGGTCACAACCTGAACACTGAAGCTTTCTTT
D gene: TRBD1; J gene: TRBJ1-6; clone size: -; V gene: TRBV27; CDR3 protein: CASSLSMGQGFSPLHF; CDR3 DNA: TGTGCCAGCAGTTTATCGATGGGACAGGGATTTTCACCCCTCCACTTT
D gene: TRBD1; J gene: TRBJ1-5; clone size: -; V gene: TRBV6-5; CDR3 protein: CASSYSGTGGQPQHF; CDR3 DNA: TGTGCCAGCAGTTACTCCGGGACAGGGGGTCAGCCCCAGCATTTT
D gene: TRBD1; J gene: TRBJ1-2; clone size: few; V gene: TRBV4-1; CDR3 protein: CASSPRGQVDTNYGYTF; CDR3 DNA: TGCGCCAGCAGCCCGAGAGGACAGGTGGATACTAACTATGGCTACACCTTC
D gene: -; J gene: TRBJ2-1; clone size: -; V gene: TRBV6-5; CDR3 protein: CASRRGPEGNEQFF; CDR3 DNA: TGTGCCAGCAGGCGGGGTCCGGAGGGCAATGAGCAGTTCTTC
D gene: TRBD2; J gene: TRBJ2-1; clone size: -; V gene: TRBV3-1/TRBV3-2; CDR3 protein: CASSQAGIAGYEQFF; CDR3 DNA: TGTGCCAGCAGCCAAGCTGGCATAGCGGGGTATGAGCAGTTCTTC
D gene: -; J gene: TRBJ1-5; clone size: -; V gene: TRBV4-3; CDR3 protein: CASSRVQGSEPQHF; CDR3 DNA: TGCGCCAGCTCCCGGGTGCAGGGGTCGGAGCCCCAGCATTTT
D gene: TRBD1; J gene: TRBJ1-2; clone size: -; V gene: TRBV7-2; CDR3 protein: CASSPTGILKRYTF; CDR3 DNA: TGTGCCAGCAGCCCGACAGGGATCCTAAAACGCTACACCTTC
D gene: TRBD1; J gene: TRBJ1-5; clone size: -; V gene: TRBV10-2; CDR3 protein: CASSRTGGNQPQHF; CDR3 DNA: TGCGCCAGCAGTAGGACAGGAGGCAATCAGCCCCAGCATTTT
D gene: TRBD1; J gene: TRBJ1-2; clone size: -; V gene: TRBV4-3; CDR3 protein: CASSQGDRSYGYTF; CDR3 DNA: TGCGCCAGCAGCCAAGGGGACAGGAGCTATGGCTACACCTTC
D gene: -; J gene: TRBJ2-5; clone size: -; V gene: TRBV11-1; CDR3 protein: CASSPPARETQYF; CDR3 DNA: TGTGCCAGCAGCCCCCCCGCGCGGGAGACCCAGTACTTC
D gene: TRBD2; J gene: TRBJ2-1; clone size: -; V gene: TRBV7-2; CDR3 protein: CASSPRLAGVNEQFF; CDR3 DNA: TGTGCCAGCAGCCCCCGACTAGCGGGAGTTAATGAGCAGTTCTTC
D gene: -; J gene: TRBJ2-3; clone size: -; V gene: TRBV7-2; CDR3 protein: CASSLALVIGTDTQYF; CDR3 DNA: TGTGCCAGCAGCTTAGCACTAGTGATTGGGACAGATACGCAGTATTTT
D gene: TRBD1; J gene: TRBJ1-2; clone size: -; V gene: TRBV6-2/TRBV6-3; CDR3 protein: CASSYPGQENYGYTF; CDR3 DNA: TGTGCCAGCAGTTACCCGGGACAGGAGAACTATGGCTACACCTTC
D gene: TRBD1; J gene: TRBJ1-2; clone size: once; V gene: TRBV15; CDR3 protein: CATSRAWDSRGYTF; CDR3 DNA: TGTGCCACCAGCAGAGCCTGGGACAGTCGAGGCTACACCTTC
D gene: TRBD1; J gene: TRBJ2-7; clone size: -; V gene: TRBV6-6; CDR3 protein: CASSYSDRGLEQYF; CDR3 DNA: TGTGCCAGCAGTTACTCCGACAGGGGGCTTGAGCAGTACTTC
D gene: TRBD1; J gene: TRBJ2-1; clone size: -; V gene: TRBV5-5; CDR3 protein: CASSLDRGLGQFF; CDR3 DNA: TGTGCCAGCAGCTTGGACAGGGGGCTTGGGCAGTTCTTC
D gene: -; J gene: TRBJ1-5; clone size: -; V gene: TRBV6-5; CDR3 protein: CASSYSTGGDQPQHF; CDR3 DNA: TGTGCCAGCAGTTACTCGACGGGGGGCGATCAGCCCCAGCATTTT
D gene: -; J gene: TRBJ1-1; clone size: -; V gene: TRBV2; CDR3 protein: CASSDYGRAEAFF; CDR3 DNA: TGTGCCAGCAGTGATTACGGGAGGGCTGAAGCTTTCTTT
D gene: -; J gene: TRBJ2-1; clone size: -; V gene: TRBV4-1; CDR3 protein: CASSRYQRGGPHDNEQFF; CDR3 DNA: TGCGCCAGCAGCCGCTATCAAAGGGGGGGCCCGCATGACAATGAGCAGTTCTTC
D gene: -; J gene: TRBJ2-7; clone size: -; V gene: TRBV3-1/TRBV3-2; CDR3 protein: CASSQDPLSGYEQYF; CDR3 DNA: TGTGCCAGCAGCCAAGATCCCCTTTCAGGGTACGAGCAGTACTTC
D gene: -; J gene: TRBJ2-5; clone size: once; V gene: TRBV7-3; CDR3 protein: CASSLTGQGLSETQYF; CDR3 DNA: TGTGCCAGCAGCTTAACGGGTCAGGGGTTGTCAGAGACCCAGTACTTC
D gene: -; J gene: TRBJ2-7; clone size: few; V gene: TRBV7-2; CDR3 protein: CASSLTRQYEQYF; CDR3 DNA: TGTGCCAGCAGCTTGACCCGACAGTACGAGCAGTACTTC
D gene: -; J gene: TRBJ2-7; clone size: -; V gene: TRBV6-2/TRBV6-3; CDR3 protein: CASSYSSSGTPFSYEQYF; CDR3 DNA: TGTGCCAGCAGTTACTCGAGCTCCGGGACACCATTCTCCTACGAGCAGTACTTC
D gene: -; J gene: TRBJ1-2; clone size: -; V gene: TRBV28; CDR3 protein: CASSELPGGRSYGYTF; CDR3 DNA: TGTGCCAGCAGTGAACTCCCGGGGGGCAGGTCCTATGGCTACACCTTC
D gene: -; J gene: TRBJ2-1; clone size: -; V gene: TRBV19; CDR3 protein: CASSIIASPPSNEQFF; CDR3 DNA: TGTGCCAGTAGTATAATAGCATCCCCCCCATCCAATGAGCAGTTCTTC
D gene: -; J gene: TRBJ2-7; clone size: -; V gene: TRBV7-8; CDR3 protein: CASSLGVSYEQYF; CDR3 DNA: TGTGCCAGCAGCTTAGGTGTGAGCTACGAGCAGTACTTC
D gene: -; J gene: TRBJ2-7; clone size: -; V gene: TRBV5-5; CDR3 protein: CASSPDGGRASYEQYF; CDR3 DNA: TGTGCCAGCAGCCCGGACGGGGGTAGGGCTTCCTACGAGCAGTACTTC
D gene: -; J gene: TRBJ2-1; clone size: -; V gene: TRBV18; CDR3 protein: CASSLASRNNEQFF; CDR3 DNA: TGTGCCAGCTCACTGGCTAGCCGGAACAATGAGCAGTTCTTC
D gene: -; J gene: TRBJ1-6; clone size: -; V gene: TRBV4-1; CDR3 protein: CASSQDLPGPIYNSPLHF; CDR3 DNA: TGCGCCAGCAGCCAAGATCTTCCAGGGCCAATCTATAATTCACCCCTCCACTTT
D gene: -; J gene: TRBJ2-3; clone size: -; V gene: TRBV28; CDR3 protein: CASSLLGRGRTDTQYF; CDR3 DNA: TGTGCCAGCAGTTTATTGGGCAGGGGACGCACAGATACGCAGTATTTT